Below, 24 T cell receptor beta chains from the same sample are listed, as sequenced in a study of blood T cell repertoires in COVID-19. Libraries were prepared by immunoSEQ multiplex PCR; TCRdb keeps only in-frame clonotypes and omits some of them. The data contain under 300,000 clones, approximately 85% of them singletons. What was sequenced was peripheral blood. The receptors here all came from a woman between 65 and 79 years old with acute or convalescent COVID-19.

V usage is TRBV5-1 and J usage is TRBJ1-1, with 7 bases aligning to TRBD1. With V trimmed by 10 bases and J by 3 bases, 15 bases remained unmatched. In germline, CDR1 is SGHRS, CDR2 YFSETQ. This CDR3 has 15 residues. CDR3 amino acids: CAGSAEPGGHTEAFF. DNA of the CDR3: TGCGCCGGCTCCGCCGAGCCAGGGGGGCACACTGAAGCTTTCTTT.

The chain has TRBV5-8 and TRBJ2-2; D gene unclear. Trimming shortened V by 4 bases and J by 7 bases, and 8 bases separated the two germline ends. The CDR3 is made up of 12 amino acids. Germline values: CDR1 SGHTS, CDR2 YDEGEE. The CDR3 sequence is CASSRLGGELFF. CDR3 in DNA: TGTGCCAGCAGCCGACTTGGCGGGGAGCTGTTTTTT.

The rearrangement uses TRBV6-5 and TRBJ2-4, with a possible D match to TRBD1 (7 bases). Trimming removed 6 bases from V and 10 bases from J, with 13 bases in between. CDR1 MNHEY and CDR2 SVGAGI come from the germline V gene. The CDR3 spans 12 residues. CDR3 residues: CASRSSGGIQYF. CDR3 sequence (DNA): TGTGCCAGCAGATCTTCAGGGGGGATTCAGTACTTC.

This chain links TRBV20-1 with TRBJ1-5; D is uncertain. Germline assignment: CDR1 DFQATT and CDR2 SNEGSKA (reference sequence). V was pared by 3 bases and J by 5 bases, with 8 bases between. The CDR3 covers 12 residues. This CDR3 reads CSASRADQPQHF. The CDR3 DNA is TGCAGTGCTAGTCGAGCCGATCAGCCCCAGCATTTT.

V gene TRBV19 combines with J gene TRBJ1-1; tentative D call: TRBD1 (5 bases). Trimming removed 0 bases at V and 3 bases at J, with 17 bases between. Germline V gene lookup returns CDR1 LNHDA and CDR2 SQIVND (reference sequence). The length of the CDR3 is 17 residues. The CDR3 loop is CASSIDLWRGADTEAFF. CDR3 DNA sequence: TGTGCCAGTAGTATAGATCTATGGAGGGGCGCGGACACTGAAGCTTTCTTT.

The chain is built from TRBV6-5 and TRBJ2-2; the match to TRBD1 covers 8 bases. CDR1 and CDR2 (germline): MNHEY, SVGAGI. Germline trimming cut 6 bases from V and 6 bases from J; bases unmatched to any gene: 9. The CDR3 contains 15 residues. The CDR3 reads CASSGQGVIPGELFF. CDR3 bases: TGTGCCAGCAGCGGACAGGGTGTAATTCCCGGGGAGCTGTTTTTT.

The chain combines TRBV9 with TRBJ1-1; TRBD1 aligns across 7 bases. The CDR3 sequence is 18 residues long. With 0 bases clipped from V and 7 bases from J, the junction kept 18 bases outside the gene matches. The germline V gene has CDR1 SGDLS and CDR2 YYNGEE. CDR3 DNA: TGTGCCAGCAGCGTAGTGGATCGTGGGGGGACAGCGATAAATGAAGCTTTCTTT. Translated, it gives CASSVVDRGGTAINEAFF.

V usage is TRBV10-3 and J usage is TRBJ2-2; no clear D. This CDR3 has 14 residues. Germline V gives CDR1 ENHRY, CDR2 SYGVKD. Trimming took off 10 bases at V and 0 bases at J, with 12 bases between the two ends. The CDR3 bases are TGTGCCAACTCTATCGCGGCGAACACCGGGGAGCTGTTTTTT. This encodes CANSIAANTGELFF.

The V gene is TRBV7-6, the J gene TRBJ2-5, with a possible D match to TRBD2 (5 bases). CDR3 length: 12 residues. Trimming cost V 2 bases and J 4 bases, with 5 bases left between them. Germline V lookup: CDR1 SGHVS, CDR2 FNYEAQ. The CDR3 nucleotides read TGTGCCAGCAGCTTAACTAGAGAGACCCAGTACTTC. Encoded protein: CASSLTRETQYF.

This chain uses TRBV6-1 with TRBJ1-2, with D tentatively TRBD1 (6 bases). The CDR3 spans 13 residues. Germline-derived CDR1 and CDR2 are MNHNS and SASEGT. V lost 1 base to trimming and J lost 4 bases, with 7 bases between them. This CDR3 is CASSEGGLYGYTF. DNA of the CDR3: TGTGCCAGCAGTGAAGGGGGGCTCTATGGCTACACCTTC.

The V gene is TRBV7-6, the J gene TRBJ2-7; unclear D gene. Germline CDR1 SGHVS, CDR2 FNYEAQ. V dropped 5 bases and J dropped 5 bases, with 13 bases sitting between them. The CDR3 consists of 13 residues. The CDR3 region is CASSPFLSNEQYF. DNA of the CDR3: TGTGCCAGCAGCCCTTTTCTAAGCAACGAGCAGTACTTC.

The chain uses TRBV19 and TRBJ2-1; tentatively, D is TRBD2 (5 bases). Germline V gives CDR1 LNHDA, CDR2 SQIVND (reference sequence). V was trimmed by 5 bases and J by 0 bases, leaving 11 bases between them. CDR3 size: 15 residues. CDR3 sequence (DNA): TGTGCCAGTAGTTTAGCGCTGAGCTCCTACAATGAGCAGTTCTTC. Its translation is CASSLALSSYNEQFF.

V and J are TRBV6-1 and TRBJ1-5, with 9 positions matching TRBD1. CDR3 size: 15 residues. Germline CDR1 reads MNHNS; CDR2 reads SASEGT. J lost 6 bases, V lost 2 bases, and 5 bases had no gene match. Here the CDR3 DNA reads TGTGCCAGCAGTGAATTCGGGACAGGGCGTCAGCCCCAGCATTTT. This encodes CASSEFGTGRQPQHF.

CDR3 nucleotides: TGTGCCAGCAGCTTGGGCCGGGGAATCTGGGACACCGGGGAGCTGTTTTTT. Protein: CASSLGRGIWDTGELFF. The chain is built from TRBV5-4 and TRBJ2-2, with D tentatively TRBD2 (5 bases). Germline assignment: CDR1 SGHNT and CDR2 YYREEE (reference sequence). Trimming cost V 0 bases and J 3 bases, with 15 bases left between them. The CDR3 extends over 17 amino acids.

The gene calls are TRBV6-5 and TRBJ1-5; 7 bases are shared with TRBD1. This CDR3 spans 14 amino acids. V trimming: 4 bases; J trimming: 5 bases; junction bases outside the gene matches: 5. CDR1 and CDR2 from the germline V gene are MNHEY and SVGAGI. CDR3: CASSWDSRDQPQHF. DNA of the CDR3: TGTGCCAGCAGTTGGGACAGTCGGGATCAGCCCCAGCATTTT.

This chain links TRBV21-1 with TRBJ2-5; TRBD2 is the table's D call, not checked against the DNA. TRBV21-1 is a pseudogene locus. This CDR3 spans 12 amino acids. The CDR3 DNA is TGTGCCAGCAGCAACCACGGAGAGACCCAGTACTTC. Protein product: CASSNHGETQYF.

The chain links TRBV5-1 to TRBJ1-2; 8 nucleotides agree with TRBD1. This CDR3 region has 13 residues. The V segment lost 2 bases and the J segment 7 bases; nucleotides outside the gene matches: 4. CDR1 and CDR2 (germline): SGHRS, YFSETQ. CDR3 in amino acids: CASSFQGAGGYTF. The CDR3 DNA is TGCGCCAGCAGCTTCCAGGGGGCGGGTGGCTACACCTTC.

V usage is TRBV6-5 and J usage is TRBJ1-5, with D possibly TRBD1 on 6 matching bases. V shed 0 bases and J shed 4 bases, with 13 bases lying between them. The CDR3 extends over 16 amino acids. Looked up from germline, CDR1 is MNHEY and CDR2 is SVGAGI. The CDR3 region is CASSYSYRARNQPQHF. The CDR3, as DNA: TGTGCCAGCAGTTACTCGTACAGGGCCAGGAATCAGCCCCAGCATTTT.

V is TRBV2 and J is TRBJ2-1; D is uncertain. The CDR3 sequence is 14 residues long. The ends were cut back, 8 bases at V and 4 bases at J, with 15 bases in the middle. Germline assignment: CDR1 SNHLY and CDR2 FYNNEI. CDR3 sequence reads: CASAKAPGYNEQFF. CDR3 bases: TGTGCCAGCGCCAAGGCCCCCGGGTACAATGAGCAGTTCTTC. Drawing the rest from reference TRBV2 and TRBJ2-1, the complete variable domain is EPEVTQTPSHQVTQMGQEVILRCVPISNHLYFYWYRQILGQKVEFLVSFYNNEISEKSEIFDDQFSVERPDGSNFTLKIRSTKLEDSAMYFCASAKAPGYNEQFFGPGTRLTVL.

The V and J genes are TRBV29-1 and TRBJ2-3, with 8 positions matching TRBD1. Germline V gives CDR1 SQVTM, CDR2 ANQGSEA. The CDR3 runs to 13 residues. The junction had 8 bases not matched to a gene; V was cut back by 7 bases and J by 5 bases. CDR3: CSGRQGSRDTQYF. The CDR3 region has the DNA TGCAGCGGGAGACAGGGGAGTAGAGATACGCAGTATTTT.

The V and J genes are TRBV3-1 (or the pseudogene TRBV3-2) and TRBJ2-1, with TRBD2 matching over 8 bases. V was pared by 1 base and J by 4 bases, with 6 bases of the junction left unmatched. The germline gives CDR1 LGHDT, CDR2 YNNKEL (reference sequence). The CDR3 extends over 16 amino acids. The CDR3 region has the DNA TGTGCCAGCAGCCAAGCAAGCAGCGGGGGTTACAATGAGCAGTTCTTC. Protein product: CASSQASSGGYNEQFF.

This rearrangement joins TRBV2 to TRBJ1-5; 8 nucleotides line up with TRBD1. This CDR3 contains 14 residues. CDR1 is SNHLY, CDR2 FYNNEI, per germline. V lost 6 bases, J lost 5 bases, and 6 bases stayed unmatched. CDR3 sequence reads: CASRKDRGDQPQHF. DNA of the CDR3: TGTGCCAGCAGAAAAGACAGGGGTGATCAGCCCCAGCATTTT.

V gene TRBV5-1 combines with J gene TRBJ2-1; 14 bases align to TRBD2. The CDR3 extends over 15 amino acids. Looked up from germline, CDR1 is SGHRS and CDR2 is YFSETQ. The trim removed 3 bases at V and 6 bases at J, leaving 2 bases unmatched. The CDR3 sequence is CASSSGTSGGNEQFF. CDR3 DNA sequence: TGCGCCAGCAGCTCCGGGACTAGCGGGGGCAATGAGCAGTTCTTC.

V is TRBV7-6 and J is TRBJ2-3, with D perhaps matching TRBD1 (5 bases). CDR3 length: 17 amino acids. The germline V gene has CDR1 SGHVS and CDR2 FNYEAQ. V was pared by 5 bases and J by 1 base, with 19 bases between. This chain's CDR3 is CASSPQGGQRGTDTQYF. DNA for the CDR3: TGTGCCAGCAGCCCCCAGGGCGGACAACGGGGCACAGATACGCAGTATTTT.